This entry lists 5 T cell receptor beta chains sequenced from one sample in a study of blood T cell repertoires in COVID-19. Measured with immunoSEQ multiplex PCR; TCRdb has only the in-frame clones, and not every one. Of some 340,000 clones in the sample, approximately 91% were seen once. The material sequenced was PBMCs or T cells enriched from blood (not recorded which). The receptor source for this set is a woman aged 25 to 39 who had been exposed to COVID-19.

J is TRBJ1-2 and V is TRBV5-4, with a possible D match to TRBD1 (5 bases). V was cut by 4 bases and J by 13 bases, with 26 bases left in between. This CDR3 contains 15 residues. In germline, CDR1 is SGHNT, CDR2 YYREEE (reference sequence). Here the CDR3 DNA reads TGTGCCAGCAGCCATACTTTGGGGCAGAACCCGCCGGGCACCTTC. This encodes CASSHTLGQNPPGTF.

The chain employs TRBV7-6 and TRBJ2-2; a possible D gene is TRBD1 (5 bases). The CDR3 totals 16 residues. V was cut by 3 bases and J by 0 bases, with 11 bases left in between. Germline V CDR1 and CDR2: SGHVS, FNYEAQ. CDR3 DNA: TGTGCCAGCAGCTTGCAACAGGCCGCGAACACCGGGGAGCTGTTTTTT. Its translation is CASSLQQAANTGELFF.

V usage is TRBV12-2 and J usage is TRBJ2-1; the table's D call, TRBD1, was not checked against the DNA. TRBV12-2 is a recognized pseudogene. The CDR3 sequence is 19 residues long. The CDR3 region is CASRLANPHRVGNYNEQFF. CDR3 nucleotides: TGTGCAAGTCGCTTAGCCAATCCGCACAGGGTCGGGAACTACAATGAGCAGTTCTTC.

The rearrangement uses TRBV19 and TRBJ1-1, with D tentatively TRBD1 (6 bases). Germline CDR1 is LNHDA and CDR2 is SQIVND (reference sequence). This CDR3 region has 14 residues. V was clipped by 1 base and J by 6 bases, with 12 bases between them. CDR3 DNA: TGTGCCAGTAGTATAGTACAGGGTTTTGCTGAAGCTTTCTTT. Amino acids: CASSIVQGFAEAFF.

The V gene is TRBV7-9, the J gene TRBJ1-2; tentative D call: TRBD1 (6 bases). V gave up 6 bases and J gave up 8 bases, with 13 bases separating them. Germline assignment: CDR1 SEHNR and CDR2 FQNEAQ (reference sequence). The CDR3 totals 12 residues. The CDR3, as DNA: TGTGCCAGCAGAACAGGGTTAGGCGGCTACACCTTC. This translates into CASRTGLGGYTF.